This record covers a single T cell receptor (beta chain). Its antigen remains unknown. In the study's own analysis: Each library had roughly 2.2 to 4 million CDR3 reads and about 85,000 to nearly 500,000 clonotypes. Via MiXCR, TCRdb re-called the 5' RACE reads, giving one row per CDR3 protein. TCRdb's processing, not the study's, gives the V and J calls here. The sample has roughly 340,000 distinct CDR3 sequences; over 25% are singletons. The entry originates in a study of identical twins' blood T cells. Across the study: Around 12 libraries, six alpha and six beta, gave 50 million or so reads. Study observations and caveats: Each donor's most abundant TCRbeta clonotypes shared more CDR3 sequences with her twin than unrelated donors.

Deletions cut 9 bases from V and 6 bases from J, with 17 bases between. The CDR3 spans 13 residues. Per germline, CDR1 SGHTA and CDR2 FQGTGA. Six healthy women, forming three identical twin pairs, donated samples. This TCR was recovered from a woman aged 18-55 years in good health. What was sequenced was PBMCs. This rearrangement joins TRBV7-3 to TRBJ1-1; maybe TRBD1 (6 bases). The CDR3: CASALQGYAEAFF. The CDR3 DNA is TGTGCCAGTGCCTTACAGGGATACGCTGAAGCTTTCTTT.